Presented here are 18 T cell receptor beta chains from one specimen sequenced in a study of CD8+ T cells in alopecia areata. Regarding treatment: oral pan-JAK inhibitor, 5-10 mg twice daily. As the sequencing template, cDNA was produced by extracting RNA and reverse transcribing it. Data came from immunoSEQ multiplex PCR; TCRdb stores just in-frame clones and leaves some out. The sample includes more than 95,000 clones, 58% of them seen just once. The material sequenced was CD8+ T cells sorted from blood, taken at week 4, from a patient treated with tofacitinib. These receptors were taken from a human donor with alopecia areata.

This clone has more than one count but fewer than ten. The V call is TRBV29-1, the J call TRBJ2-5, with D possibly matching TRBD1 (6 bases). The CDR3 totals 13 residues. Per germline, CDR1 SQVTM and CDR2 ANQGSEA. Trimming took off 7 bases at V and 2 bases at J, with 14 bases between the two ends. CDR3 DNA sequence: TGCAGCGCTAATTCAGGGGTTCAAGAGACCCAGTACTTC. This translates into CSANSGVQETQYF.

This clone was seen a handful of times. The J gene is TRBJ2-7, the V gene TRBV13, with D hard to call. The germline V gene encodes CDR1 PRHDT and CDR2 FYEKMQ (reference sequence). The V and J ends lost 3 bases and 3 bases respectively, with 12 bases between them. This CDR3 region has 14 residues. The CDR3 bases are TGTGCCAGCAGCTTCGGGTCGGCGGTCTACGAGCAGTACTTC. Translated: CASSFGSAVYEQYF.

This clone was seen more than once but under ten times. In DNA, the CDR3 is TGTGCCAGCAGTCAAGCGGGGGGTGAGGAGACCCAGTACTTC. This sequence encodes CASSQAGGEETQYF. The chain recombines TRBV27 with TRBJ2-5, with TRBD2 identical over 9 bases. The CDR3 has 14 residues. CDR1 is MNHEY and CDR2 is SMNVEV in the germline V gene (reference sequence). The J segment lost 5 bases and the V segment lost 5 bases, leaving 6 bases of the junction unmatched.

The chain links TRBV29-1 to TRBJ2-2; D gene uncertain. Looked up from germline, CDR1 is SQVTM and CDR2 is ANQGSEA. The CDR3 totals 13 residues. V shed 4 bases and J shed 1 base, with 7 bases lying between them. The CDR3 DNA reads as TGCAGCGTTGGGGGTGTGAACACCGGGGAGCTGTTTTTT. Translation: CSVGGVNTGELFF.

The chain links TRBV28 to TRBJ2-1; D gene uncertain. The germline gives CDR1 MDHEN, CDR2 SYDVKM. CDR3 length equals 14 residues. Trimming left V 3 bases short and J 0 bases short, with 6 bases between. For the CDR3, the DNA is TGTGCCAGCAGTTTCCTTAGCTCCTACAATGAGCAGTTCTTC. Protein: CASSFLSSYNEQFF.

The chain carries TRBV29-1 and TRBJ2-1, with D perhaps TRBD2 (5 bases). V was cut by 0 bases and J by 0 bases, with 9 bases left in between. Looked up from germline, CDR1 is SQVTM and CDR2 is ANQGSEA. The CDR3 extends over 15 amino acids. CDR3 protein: CSVEDRESSYNEQFF. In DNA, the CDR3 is TGCAGCGTTGAAGATCGGGAAAGCTCCTACAATGAGCAGTTCTTC.

The CDR3 sequence is CASSSTGGRSLEQYF. CDR3 bases: TGTGCCAGCAGTTCGACAGGGGGCAGGTCCCTGGAGCAGTACTTC. V gene TRBV27 combines with J gene TRBJ2-7; TRBD1 aligns across 10 bases. After removal of 4 bases from V and 7 bases from J, the junction contained 10 bases not matched to a gene. Germline lookup yields CDR1 MNHEY and CDR2 SMNVEV (reference sequence). This CDR3 spans 15 amino acids.

This CDR3 is CATSKPGQGARYGADTQYF. CDR3 in DNA: TGTGCCACCAGCAAACCGGGACAGGGGGCAAGGTACGGCGCAGATACGCAGTATTTT. The genes are TRBV15 and TRBJ2-3, with TRBD1 matching over 12 bases. The junction had 15 bases not matched to a gene; V was cut back by 4 bases and J by 4 bases. In germline, CDR1 is LNHNV, CDR2 YYDKDF (reference sequence). CDR3 length equals 19 residues.

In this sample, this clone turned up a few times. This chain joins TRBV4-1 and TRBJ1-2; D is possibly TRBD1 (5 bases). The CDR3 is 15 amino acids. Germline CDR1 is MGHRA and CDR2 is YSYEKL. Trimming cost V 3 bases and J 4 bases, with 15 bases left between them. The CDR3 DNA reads TGCGCCAGCAGCCAGGGTCGGACACCAAGCTATGGCTACACCTTC. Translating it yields CASSQGRTPSYGYTF.

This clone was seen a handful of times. CDR3 region: CSVHARLRRETQYF. In nucleotides, the CDR3 is TGCAGCGTTCACGCTCGACTTAGGAGAGAGACCCAGTACTTC. V is TRBV29-1 and J is TRBJ2-5; no firm D call. Germline V gives CDR1 SQVTM, CDR2 ANQGSEA. The V gene lost 5 bases and the J gene lost 4 bases, with 17 bases spanning the gap. This CDR3 spans 14 amino acids.

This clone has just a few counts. As DNA, the CDR3 is TGCGCCAGCAGCCAAGACAGGGACTACAATGAGCAGTTCTTC. This translates into CASSQDRDYNEQFF. This chain joins TRBV4-3 and TRBJ2-1; maybe TRBD1 (5 bases). This CDR3 is 14 amino acids long. With 0 bases removed from V and 3 bases from J, the gap between germline ends came to 6 bases. CDR1 is LGHNA and CDR2 is YSLEER in the germline V gene.

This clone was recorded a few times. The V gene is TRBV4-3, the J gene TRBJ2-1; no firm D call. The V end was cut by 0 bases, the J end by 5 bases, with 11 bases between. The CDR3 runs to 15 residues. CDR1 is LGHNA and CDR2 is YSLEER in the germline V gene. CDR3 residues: CASSQDRVSNNEQFF. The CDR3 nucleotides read TGCGCCAGCAGCCAAGACCGGGTTTCGAACAATGAGCAGTTCTTC.

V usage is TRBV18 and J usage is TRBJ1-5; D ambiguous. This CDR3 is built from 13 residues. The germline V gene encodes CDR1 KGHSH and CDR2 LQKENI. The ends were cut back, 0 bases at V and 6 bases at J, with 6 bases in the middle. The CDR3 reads CASSPPPGQPQHF. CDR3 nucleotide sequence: TGTGCCAGCTCACCACCGCCAGGTCAGCCCCAGCATTTT.

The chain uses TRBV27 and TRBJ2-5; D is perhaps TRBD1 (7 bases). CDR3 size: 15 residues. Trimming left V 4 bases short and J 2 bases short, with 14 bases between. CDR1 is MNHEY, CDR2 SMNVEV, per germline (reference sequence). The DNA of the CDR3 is TGTGCCAGCAGTTATTCTCCAGGGGGGCAAGAGACCCAGTACTTC. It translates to CASSYSPGGQETQYF.

CDR3 region: CSVDTSGTGNGYTF. The CDR3 bases are TGCAGCGTTGACACCTCCGGGACAGGGAATGGCTACACCTTC. The chain carries TRBV29-1 and TRBJ1-2; 9 bases match TRBD1. The germline V gene encodes CDR1 SQVTM and CDR2 ANQGSEA. The J segment lost 6 bases and the V segment lost 3 bases, leaving 8 bases of the junction unmatched. The CDR3 runs to 14 residues.

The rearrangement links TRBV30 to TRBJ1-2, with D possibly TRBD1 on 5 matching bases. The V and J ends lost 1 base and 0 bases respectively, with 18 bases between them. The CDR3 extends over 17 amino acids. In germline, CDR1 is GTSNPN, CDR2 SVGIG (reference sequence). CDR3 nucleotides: TGTGCCTGGAGTGAGGGGTCGTCGGGCCTAGCTAACTATGGCTACACCTTC. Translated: CAWSEGSSGLANYGYTF.

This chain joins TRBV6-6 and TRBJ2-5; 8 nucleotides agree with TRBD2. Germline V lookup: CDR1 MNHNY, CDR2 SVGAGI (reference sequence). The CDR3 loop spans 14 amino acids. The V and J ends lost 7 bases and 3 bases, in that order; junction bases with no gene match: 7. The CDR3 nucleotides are TGTGCCAGCACTCCCGGACTAGCCAAAGAGACCCAGTACTTC. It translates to CASTPGLAKETQYF.

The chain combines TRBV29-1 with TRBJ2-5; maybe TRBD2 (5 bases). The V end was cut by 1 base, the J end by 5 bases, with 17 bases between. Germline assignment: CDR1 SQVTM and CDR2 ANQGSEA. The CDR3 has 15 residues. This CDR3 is CSVEGPGTSTETQYF. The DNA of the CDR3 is TGCAGCGTTGAAGGGCCGGGAACCTCGACGGAGACCCAGTACTTC.